The clone carrying this T cell receptor (beta chain) showed up many times. TCRdb passed the RT-PCR reads through MiXCR, listing each CDR3 protein once. This sample has almost 700,000 distinct CDR3 sequences; approximately 15% occur once, and the top ten carry roughly 4%. Trimming took off 0 bases at V and 6 bases at J, with 12 bases between the two ends. The CDR3 is made up of 14 amino acids. Per germline, CDR1 GTSNPN and CDR2 SVGIG (reference sequence). The sequenced sample consisted of memory CD4+ T cells from blood. The J gene is TRBJ1-5, the V gene TRBV30; the D gene is possibly TRBD1 (6 bases). This clonotype originated in a female donor in good health, serving as a healthy control. For the CDR3, the DNA is TGTGCCTGGAGTGTATCGACAGGACGTCAGCCCCAGCATTTT. This translates into CAWSVSTGRQPQHF. Combining the CDR3 with reference TRBV30 and TRBJ1-5 gives the whole variable domain SQTIHQWPATLVQPVGSPLSLECTVEGTSNPNLYWYRQAAGRGLQLLFYSVGIGQISSEVPQNLSASRPQDRQFILSSKKLLLSDSGFYLCAWSVSTGRQPQHFGDGTRLSIL.